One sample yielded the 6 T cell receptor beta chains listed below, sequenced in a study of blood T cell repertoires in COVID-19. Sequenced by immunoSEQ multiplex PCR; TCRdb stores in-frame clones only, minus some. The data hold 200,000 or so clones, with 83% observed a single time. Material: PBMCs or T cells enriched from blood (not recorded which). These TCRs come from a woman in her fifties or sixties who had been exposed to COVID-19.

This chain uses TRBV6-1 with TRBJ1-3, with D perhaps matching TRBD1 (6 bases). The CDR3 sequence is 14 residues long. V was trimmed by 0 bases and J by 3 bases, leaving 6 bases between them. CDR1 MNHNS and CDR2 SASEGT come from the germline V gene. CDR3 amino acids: CASSEAGGGNTIYF. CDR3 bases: TGTGCCAGCAGTGAAGCAGGGGGTGGAAACACCATATATTTT.

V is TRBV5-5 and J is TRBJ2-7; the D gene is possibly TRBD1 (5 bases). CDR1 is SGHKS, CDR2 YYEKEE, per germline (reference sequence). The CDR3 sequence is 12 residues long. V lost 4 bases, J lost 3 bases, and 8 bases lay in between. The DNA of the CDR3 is TGTGCCAGCAGCCCCCAGGGCTACGAGCAGTACTTC. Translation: CASSPQGYEQYF.

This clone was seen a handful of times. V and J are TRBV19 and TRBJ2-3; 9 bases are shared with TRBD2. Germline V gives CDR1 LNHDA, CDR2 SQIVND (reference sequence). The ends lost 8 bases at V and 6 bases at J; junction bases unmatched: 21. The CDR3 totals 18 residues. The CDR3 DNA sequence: TGTGCCAGTGCCCGGGGTCGTGCGGGGGGGGCCCGCTTCGATACGCAGTATTTT. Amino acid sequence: CASARGRAGGARFDTQYF.

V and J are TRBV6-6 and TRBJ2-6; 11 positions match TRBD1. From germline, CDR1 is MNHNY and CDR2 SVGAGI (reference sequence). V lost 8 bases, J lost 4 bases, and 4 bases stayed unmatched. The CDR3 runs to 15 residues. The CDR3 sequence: CASGQGAEGANVLTF. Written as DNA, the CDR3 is TGTGCCAGCGGACAGGGGGCTGAAGGGGCCAACGTCCTGACTTTC.

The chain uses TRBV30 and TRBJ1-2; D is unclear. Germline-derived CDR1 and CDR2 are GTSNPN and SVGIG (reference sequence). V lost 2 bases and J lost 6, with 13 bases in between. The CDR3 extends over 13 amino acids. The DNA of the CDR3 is TGTGCCTGGAGTCCTTTAGAGGTTGATGGCTACACCTTC. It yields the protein CAWSPLEVDGYTF.

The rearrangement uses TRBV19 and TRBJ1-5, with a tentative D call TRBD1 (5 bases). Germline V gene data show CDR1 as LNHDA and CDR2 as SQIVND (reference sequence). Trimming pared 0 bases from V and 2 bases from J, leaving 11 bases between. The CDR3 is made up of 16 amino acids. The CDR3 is CASSIDGWGGNQPQHF. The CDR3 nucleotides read TGTGCCAGTAGTATAGATGGATGGGGGGGCAATCAGCCCCAGCATTTT.